The table lists the clone carrying this TCR beta chain with many counts. The antigen is not known. These data are taken from a study of blood T cells in healthy people across ages. Study conclusions and caveats: Aged donors had fewer naive CD4+ cells and lower diversity than long-lived donors. Strong correlation linked observed beta diversity and percent naive T cells.

The authors ran a second PCR of 7 to 11 cycles using a sample-barcoded 5' primer and a J-beta primer mix. A single record per CDR3 protein comes from TCRdb applying MiXCR to the 5' RACE reads. The data show approximately 900,000 distinct CDR3 sequences, roughly 43% seen once. Unmatched junction bases numbered 16, after V lost 2 bases and J lost 9 bases. This CDR3 has 16 amino acids. CDR1 MNHEY and CDR2 SMNVEV come from the germline V gene (reference sequence). Source material: blood. This chain connects TRBV27 to TRBJ2-7, with TRBD1 matching over 7 bases. The clonotype comes from a man aged 25 to 45 in good health. This CDR3 is CASSLLEGAGMSGQYF. As DNA, the CDR3 is TGTGCCAGCAGTTTACTTGAGGGGGCAGGAATGAGCGGGCAGTACTTC.